This is a list of T cell receptor beta chains from one sample in a study of T cell responses to AZD1222 COVID-19 vaccine. Libraries were prepared by immunoSEQ multiplex PCR; TCRdb keeps only in-frame clonotypes and omits some of them. The table shows over 150,000 clones, with around 90% occurring only once. Sequencing used peripheral blood, obtained on day 0 of AZD1222 vaccination. The receptors shown here come from an adult in good health. Both conserved end residues are trimmed from each CDR3. Only some rows state a clone size, as once, few, many or a class for expanded clones.

cdr3_aa v_call cdr3_length j_call clone_size
TSTIGTGANYGYT TRBV28 13 TRBJ1-2 once
ASSPSRALNTEAF TRBV7-2 13 TRBJ1-1 .
ASSTGGNTEAF TRBV5-1 11 TRBJ1-1 once
ASRPSTDTQY TRBV6-2/TRBV6-3 10 TRBJ2-3 once
ASSPPSGVVETQY TRBV7-9 13 TRBJ2-5 .
ASSLGAGSGNGNQPQH TRBV7-8 16 TRBJ1-5 .
ASSQTNTEAF TRBV7-3 10 TRBJ1-1 .
AISESSGHISETQY TRBV10-3 14 TRBJ2-5 .
ASRLAGNSYEQY TRBV6-5 12 TRBJ2-7 .
ASRIGMATDTQY TRBV6-5 12 TRBJ2-3 .
ASRGQDTGANVLT TRBV6-6 13 TRBJ2-6 .
ASNPTGGRSPLH TRBV6-2/TRBV6-3 12 TRBJ1-6 .
AIRPGQYYGYT TRBV10-3 11 TRBJ1-2 .
ASSRGIYEQY TRBV12-3/TRBV12-4 10 TRBJ2-7 .
ASSPGEDRQGSKNTEAF TRBV7-2 17 TRBJ1-1 .
ASSRVGETQY TRBV6-5 10 TRBJ2-5 once
ASSLSTGAYEQY TRBV4-3 12 TRBJ2-7 .
ASSPDRTSYSPLH TRBV2 13 TRBJ1-6 few
ASSLDRAETQY TRBV5-1 11 TRBJ2-5 .
ATSWGNRGSTGELF TRBV15 14 TRBJ2-2 .
ASSLGAGSMNTEAF TRBV11-3 14 TRBJ1-1 .
ASSGTGMNAF TRBV7-9 10 TRBJ1-1 .
ASQTNNSPLH TRBV27 10 TRBJ1-6 .
ASSLGIGGGETQY TRBV5-4 13 TRBJ2-5 few
ASSVGAWANEKLF TRBV9 13 TRBJ1-4 .
ASSPTGYGYT TRBV12-3/TRBV12-4 10 TRBJ1-2 once
ASSYSNPGGRETQY TRBV6-5 14 TRBJ2-5 few
AMTPSPEHGYT TRBV10-3 11 TRBJ1-2 .
ASSFGLAEREQF TRBV7-3 12 TRBJ2-1 .
ASSSRGGASIGELF TRBV5-1 14 TRBJ2-2 .
ASSSRAGGTEAF TRBV7-2 12 TRBJ1-1 .
AISVGGLYGYT TRBV10-3 11 TRBJ1-2 .
SAGGGYEQY TRBV20-1 9 TRBJ2-7 once
ASSPGGSGNTIY TRBV7-2 12 TRBJ1-3 .
ASSYPTGSQY TRBV6-5 10 TRBJ2-7 .
ASSPITGFGEQY TRBV5-4 12 TRBJ2-7 .
ASSLAVRAGNTIY TRBV7-9 13 TRBJ1-3 .
ASKAGAGGPNSPLH TRBV5-1 14 TRBJ1-6 .
ASSQSDTIMNTEAF TRBV23-1 14 TRBJ1-1 .
ASTKPPDDRRT TRBV6-6 11 TRBJ2-7 .
ASSYSSSGLTYEQY TRBV6-5 14 TRBJ2-7 .
ATERGTGYSNQPQH TRBV28 14 TRBJ1-5 few
ASAKGRETQY TRBV6-5 10 TRBJ2-5 .
ASSSRGGYGYT TRBV5-6 11 TRBJ1-2 .
ASSPAEGPYEQY TRBV18 12 TRBJ2-7 .
ASSTGIYEQY TRBV12-3/TRBV12-4 10 TRBJ2-7 .
ASSQDWDVRGGYT TRBV4-3 13 TRBJ1-2 .
ASSLFGVSNQPQH TRBV7-2 13 TRBJ1-5 many
ASSRLRADTQY TRBV5-1 11 TRBJ2-3 .
ASSVGGSRNSPLH TRBV2 13 TRBJ1-6 once
ATSREQGGSTGELF TRBV15 14 TRBJ2-2 once
ASSDMDRGKETQY TRBV2 13 TRBJ2-5 .
AINPGGGTYNEQF TRBV10-3 13 TRBJ2-1 .
ASSLGAGRAF TRBV11-3 10 TRBJ1-1 .
ASSSVGEKLF TRBV6-5 10 TRBJ1-4 .
ASSDLDRVEGYT TRBV6-1 12 TRBJ1-2 .
ASSPQQGLNHEAF TRBV3-1/TRBV3-2 13 TRBJ1-1 .
ASSQVRTASTDTQY TRBV6-2/TRBV6-3 14 TRBJ2-3 .
ASSPTSGGEWETQY TRBV9 14 TRBJ2-5 .